These 3 T cell receptor beta chains originate from one sample sequenced in a study of early T cells in non-severe SARS-CoV-2 infection (dated by TCRdb to about 2021). The method behind the library was 5' RACE. TCRdb lists the instrument as NextSeq 500. TCRdb passed the public sequencing reads through fastp at Q25 and MiXCR, retaining productive beta sequences. Every entry covers one CDR3 protein and lists the most common genes and DNA from its rows. The sample yields roughly 65,000 distinct CDR3 sequences; more than 9% were counted once. The ten largest clones represent over 1.5% of the sample. The sequencing sample was made of whole blood. The receptors come from an adult who was a healthcare worker with PCR-confirmed SARS-CoV-2 infection or an uninfected control (not recorded which).

This CDR3 reads CASSLEGTETYGYTF. The CDR3 DNA sequence: TGTGCCAGCAGCTTAGAGGGGACAGAGACCTATGGCTACACCTTC. The chain uses TRBV7-9 and TRBJ1-2, with 7 bases fitting TRBD1. V dropped 1 base and J dropped 4; count of bases not matched to a gene: 6. The CDR3 totals 15 residues. Germline V gene data show CDR1 as SEHNR and CDR2 as FQNEAQ (reference sequence).

V and J are TRBV7-2 and TRBJ1-5, with D possibly being TRBD1 (5 bases). The CDR3 sequence is 15 residues long. The V end lost 4 bases, the J end lost 7 bases, and 17 bases lay between the germline ends. Germline CDR1 SGHTA, CDR2 FQGNSA. For the CDR3, the DNA is TGTGCCAGCAGCTGGACTACAGGTTCGGGCCAGCCCCAGCATTTT. Amino acid sequence: CASSWTTGSGQPQHF.

In its sample, this clonotype was seen a few times. The gene calls are TRBV2 and TRBJ1-2; TRBD1 matches 9 bases. The ends lost 6 bases at V and 3 bases at J; junction bases unmatched: 11. Germline V gene data show CDR1 as SNHLY and CDR2 as FYNNEI. The CDR3 is made up of 16 amino acids. The CDR3 reads CASRVTTGGADYGYTF. In nucleotides, the CDR3 is TGTGCCAGCAGAGTTACAACAGGGGGCGCGGACTATGGCTACACCTTC.